The entry below gives a single T cell receptor (beta chain) sequence along with its context. Its antigen remains unidentified. This entry comes from a study of cytomegalovirus exposure and HLA in healthy donors. As for the study in general: Of a few hundred genotyped donors, roughly 80% grouped in the Caucasian-associated ancestry cluster.

Amplification used 60 Vbeta primers and 13 Jbeta primers. Here immunoSEQ multiplex PCR was the method, and the copy in TCRdb shows in-frame clones only, minus some. Among roughly 100,000 clones listed, 60% to 75% were seen once. The CDR3 sequence is 15 residues long. The V and J ends lost 9 bases and 5 bases, in that order; junction bases with no gene match: 14. The germline V gene has CDR1 WSHSY and CDR2 SAAADI. Findings of the study overall: Further analysis, carried out later, found HLA-associated TCR beta chains more clonally expanded than equally common other chains. In an earlier analysis, productive rearrangement rates for most beta V segments clustered near 87% or 30%.

The sequencing input was PBMCs. The clonotype was recovered from a man aged 35-49 years in good health and CMV-seropositive. The V gene is TRBV10-2, the J gene TRBJ2-3; 7 bases map to TRBD2. The CDR3 protein is CASSHRGDKGDTQYF. In DNA form, the CDR3 reads TGCGCCAGTTCGCATCGGGGGGATAAAGGAGATACGCAGTATTTT.